These T cell receptor beta chains were read from a single sample in a study of cytomegalovirus exposure and HLA in healthy donors. Sequencing used immunoSEQ multiplex PCR; TCRdb keeps in-frame clones, though not all of them. This listing includes under 95,000 clones. Sequencing input: PBMCs. The receptors shown here come from a female donor in good health and CMV-seropositive. CDR3s include the opening cysteine and the closing phenylalanine or tryptophan. Each record gives: CDR3 DNA, CDR3 protein, V gene, J gene, D gene. D genes are given only for firm matches.

DNA: TGCAGCGTGAGAGGGTCCCCGAATAATGAAAAACTGTTTTTT; CDR3: CSVRGSPNNEKLFF; V: TRBV29-1; J: TRBJ1-4; D: NA
DNA: TGCGCCAGCCCTGAGAGGGTGTGGCTGAAAACCTACGAGCAGTACTTC; CDR3: CASPERVWLKTYEQYF; V: TRBV10-1; J: TRBJ2-7; D: NA
DNA: TGTGCCAGCAGCTTGGGGACAGTTTATAATTCACCCCTCCACTTT; CDR3: CASSLGTVYNSPLHF; V: TRBV11-3; J: TRBJ1-6; D: TRBD1
DNA: TGTGCCAGCAGTTACGGGGGCACCTACCGCACAGATACGCAGTATTTT; CDR3: CASSYGGTYRTDTQYF; V: TRBV6-5; J: TRBJ2-3; D: NA
DNA: TGTGCCAGCTCAGCAACAGGGGCCAATGGCGGGGAGCTGTTTTTT; CDR3: CASSATGANGGELFF; V: TRBV18; J: TRBJ2-2; D: TRBD1
DNA: TGTGCCAGCAGGGCTTTGCGGGGAGGCACAGATACGCAGTATTTT; CDR3: CASRALRGGTDTQYF; V: TRBV7-8; J: TRBJ2-3; D: NA
DNA: TGTGCCAGCAGTTCCTACAGGCTGTCAGGGGCCAACGTCCTGACTTTC; CDR3: CASSSYRLSGANVLTF; V: TRBV6-5; J: TRBJ2-6; D: NA
DNA: TGCGCCAGCAGCTCACAAGAGACCCAGTACTTC; CDR3: CASSSQETQYF; V: TRBV5-1; J: TRBJ2-5; D: NA
DNA: TGTGCCAGTAGCCATCGGGACAGGGCATGGAGCAATCAGCCCCAGCATTTT; CDR3: CASSHRDRAWSNQPQHF; V: TRBV19; J: TRBJ1-5; D: TRBD1
DNA: TGTGCCAGCAGTGAACCGGGACAGGGGGCATACGAGCAGTACTTC; CDR3: CASSEPGQGAYEQYF; V: TRBV6-1; J: TRBJ2-7; D: TRBD1
DNA: TGTGCCAGTAGTATAAAGGGGATTAGCTCCTACGAGCAGTACTTC; CDR3: CASSIKGISSYEQYF; V: TRBV19; J: TRBJ2-7; D: NA
DNA: TGTGCCAGCAGCTTAAACGGGAGATCTGGAGACTATGGCTACACCTTC; CDR3: CASSLNGRSGDYGYTF; V: TRBV7-9; J: TRBJ1-2; D: NA
DNA: TGCAGCGTCGGACAGATTAGCACAGATACGCAGTATTTT; CDR3: CSVGQISTDTQYF; V: TRBV29-1; J: TRBJ2-3; D: NA
DNA: TGCGCCAGCAGCCATGGACAGGGTTTGGGCGAGCAGTACTTC; CDR3: CASSHGQGLGEQYF; V: TRBV5-1; J: TRBJ2-7; D: TRBD1
DNA: TGTGCCAGCAGCGTAGGATTAGGCGGGAAATACGAGCAGTACTTC; CDR3: CASSVGLGGKYEQYF; V: TRBV9; J: TRBJ2-7; D: NA
DNA: TGTGCCAGCAGCTTGGGGCCTAGCGGGGGATCCTACGAGCAGTACTTC; CDR3: CASSLGPSGGSYEQYF; V: TRBV5-4; J: TRBJ2-7; D: TRBD2
DNA: TGTGCCAGCTCACCACGACAGGGTCAAGAGACCCAGTACTTC; CDR3: CASSPRQGQETQYF; V: TRBV18; J: TRBJ2-5; D: TRBD1
DNA: TGCGCCAGCAGCTTGGGGACTATCCAAGAGACCCAGTACTTC; CDR3: CASSLGTIQETQYF; V: TRBV5-1; J: TRBJ2-5; D: NA
DNA: TGTGCCAGCAGTTACACCGGCTCTACAGGGGCTGAGACCCAGTACTTC; CDR3: CASSYTGSTGAETQYF; V: TRBV6-5; J: TRBJ2-5; D: TRBD1
DNA: TGCGCCAGCAGCCACCGACGGGACAGGGGTGGGGATCAGCCCCAGCATTTT; CDR3: CASSHRRDRGGDQPQHF; V: TRBV4-1; J: TRBJ1-5; D: TRBD1
DNA: TGTGCCAGCAGCTTAGGTCCCAGGCTTAGCAATCAGCCCCAGCATTTT; CDR3: CASSLGPRLSNQPQHF; V: TRBV7-2; J: TRBJ1-5; D: NA
DNA: TGTGCCAGCAGTTACTACGAGGGCGAGACCCAGTACTTC; CDR3: CASSYYEGETQYF; V: TRBV6-5; J: TRBJ2-5; D: NA
DNA: TGCAGCGTTGGGCGGGCCTACGAGCAGTACTTC; CDR3: CSVGRAYEQYF; V: TRBV29-1; J: TRBJ2-7; D: NA
DNA: TGTGCCAGCAGCTTGGTCGGCGGGGGGGCCCCAGATACGCAGTATTTT; CDR3: CASSLVGGGAPDTQYF; V: TRBV5-6; J: TRBJ2-3; D: TRBD2
DNA: TGTGCCAGCAGTTACTCTAGGACAGGGGGGCTAGGTGAGCAGTACTTC; CDR3: CASSYSRTGGLGEQYF; V: TRBV6-5; J: TRBJ2-7; D: TRBD1
DNA: TGTGCCAGTAGCCCGACAGGGAGGCTCGTAGAAGCTTTCTTT; CDR3: CASSPTGRLVEAFF; V: TRBV19; J: TRBJ1-1; D: TRBD1
DNA: TGTGCCAGCTCACCCCGGACAGATAGCACAGATACGCAGTATTTT; CDR3: CASSPRTDSTDTQYF; V: TRBV18; J: TRBJ2-3; D: NA
DNA: TGTGCCAGTACCAACCCGACAGGGCGTGCGAACACTGAAGCTTTCTTT; CDR3: CASTNPTGRANTEAFF; V: TRBV19; J: TRBJ1-1; D: TRBD1
DNA: TGTGCCAGCAGTTACGGGGGACAGGGGACCTACGAGCAGTACTTC; CDR3: CASSYGGQGTYEQYF; V: TRBV6-5; J: TRBJ2-7; D: TRBD1
DNA: TGTGCCAGTAGTACCCAGGGGGCTTCTGGGGCCAACGTCCTGACTTTC; CDR3: CASSTQGASGANVLTF; V: TRBV19; J: TRBJ2-6; D: TRBD1
DNA: TGCGCCAGCAGCCAAGGGACAGACCAGAGGCCCCAGCATTTT; CDR3: CASSQGTDQRPQHF; V: TRBV4-1; J: TRBJ1-5; D: NA
DNA: TGTGCTAGCAGCCGAAGCCCACCGGGGTCTGGAAACACCATATATTTT; CDR3: CASSRSPPGSGNTIYF; V: TRBV7-7; J: TRBJ1-3; D: NA
DNA: TGTGCTAGTAGAACAGGGGACTCTGGGGCCAACGTCCTGACTTTC; CDR3: CASRTGDSGANVLTF; V: TRBV6-1; J: TRBJ2-6; D: TRBD1
DNA: TGTGCCAGCAGTGAAAACAGGGGAAGAGGTGGCTACACCTTC; CDR3: CASSENRGRGGYTF; V: TRBV6-5; J: TRBJ1-2; D: TRBD1
DNA: TGTGCCAGCAGCCACCTAGCGGACATTTCGAATGAGCAGTTCTTC; CDR3: CASSHLADISNEQFF; V: TRBV28; J: TRBJ2-1; D: TRBD2
DNA: TGTGCCACTGGACAGGGGGGTACTGAAGCTTTCTTT; CDR3: CATGQGGTEAFF; V: TRBV10-3; J: TRBJ1-1; D: TRBD1
DNA: TGTGCCAGCAGCTTAGCGGGAACAGGCGTCGGGGAGCTGTTTTTT; CDR3: CASSLAGTGVGELFF; V: TRBV7-9; J: TRBJ2-2; D: NA
DNA: TGTGCCAGTAGGGCCTCTCTAGGCGCGGGGGAGCTGTTTTTT; CDR3: CASRASLGAGELFF; V: TRBV19; J: TRBJ2-2; D: NA
DNA: TGTGCCAGCAGTTTAGTATTGAACACTGAAGCTTTCTTT; CDR3: CASSLVLNTEAFF; V: TRBV28; J: TRBJ1-1; D: NA